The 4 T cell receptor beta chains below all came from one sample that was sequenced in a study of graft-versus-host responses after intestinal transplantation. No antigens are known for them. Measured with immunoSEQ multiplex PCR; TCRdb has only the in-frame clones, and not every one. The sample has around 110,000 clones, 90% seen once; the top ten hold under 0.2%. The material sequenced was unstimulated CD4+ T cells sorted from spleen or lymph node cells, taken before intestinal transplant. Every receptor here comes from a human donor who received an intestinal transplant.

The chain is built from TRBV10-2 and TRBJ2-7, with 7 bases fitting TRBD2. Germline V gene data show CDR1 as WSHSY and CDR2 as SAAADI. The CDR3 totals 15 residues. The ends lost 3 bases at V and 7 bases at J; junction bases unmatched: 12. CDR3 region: CASSDSGLGLREQYF. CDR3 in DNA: TGCGCCAGCAGTGATTCCGGACTAGGGTTAAGGGAGCAGTACTTC.

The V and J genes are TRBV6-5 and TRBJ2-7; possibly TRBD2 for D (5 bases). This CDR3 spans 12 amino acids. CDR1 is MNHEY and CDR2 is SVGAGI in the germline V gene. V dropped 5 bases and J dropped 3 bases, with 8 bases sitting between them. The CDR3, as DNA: TGTGCCAGCAGTGAAAGCGGCTACGAGCAGTACTTC. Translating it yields CASSESGYEQYF.

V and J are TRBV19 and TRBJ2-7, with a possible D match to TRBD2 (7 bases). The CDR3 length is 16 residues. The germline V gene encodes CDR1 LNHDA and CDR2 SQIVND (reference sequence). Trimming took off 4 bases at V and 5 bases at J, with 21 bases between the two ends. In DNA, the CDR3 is TGTGCCAGTAGTACGGGATTGGGGGGGCTGAGAAACGAGCAGTACTTC. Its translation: CASSTGLGGLRNEQYF.

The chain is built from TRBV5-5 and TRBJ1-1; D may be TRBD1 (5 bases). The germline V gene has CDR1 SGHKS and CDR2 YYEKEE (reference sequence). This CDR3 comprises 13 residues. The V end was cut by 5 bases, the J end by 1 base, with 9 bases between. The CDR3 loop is CASRITGNTEAFF. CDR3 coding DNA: TGTGCCAGCAGGATCACAGGGAACACTGAAGCTTTCTTT.